This T cell receptor beta chain was sequenced in a study of blood T cell repertoires in COVID-19. Study at large: Samples taken during acute and convalescent COVID-19 were collected in the United States, Italy and Spain.

Germline CDR1 is LNHDA and CDR2 is SQIVND (reference sequence). CDR3 length equals 21 residues. J gave up 5 bases and V 7 bases, and 27 bases lay outside the gene matches. This study enrolled people aged about 18 to 90 from under 25 US geographic areas. Two negative PCRs, clearance, or symptom resolution were required of recovered Cohort 3 donors. How the authors handled the data: Amplification of reference gene primers was used by the study to estimate nucleated cell counts. Sequenced by immunoSEQ multiplex PCR; TCRdb stores in-frame clones only, minus some. The D gene and trimming were derived from the DNA, and the V and J assignments and clone size from that table. The sample carries about 370,000 clones, roughly nine tenths recorded once.

This chain connects TRBV19 to TRBJ2-5; 11 bases line up with TRBD2. The receptor was derived from a young man who had recovered from COVID-19. What was sequenced was PBMCs or T cells enriched from blood (not recorded which). DNA of the CDR3: TGTGCCAGTACAGCGACAGGCCCTAGTCTAGCGGGGGGTCCCCAACCGGAGACCCAGTACTTC. This codes for CASTATGPSLAGGPQPETQYF.